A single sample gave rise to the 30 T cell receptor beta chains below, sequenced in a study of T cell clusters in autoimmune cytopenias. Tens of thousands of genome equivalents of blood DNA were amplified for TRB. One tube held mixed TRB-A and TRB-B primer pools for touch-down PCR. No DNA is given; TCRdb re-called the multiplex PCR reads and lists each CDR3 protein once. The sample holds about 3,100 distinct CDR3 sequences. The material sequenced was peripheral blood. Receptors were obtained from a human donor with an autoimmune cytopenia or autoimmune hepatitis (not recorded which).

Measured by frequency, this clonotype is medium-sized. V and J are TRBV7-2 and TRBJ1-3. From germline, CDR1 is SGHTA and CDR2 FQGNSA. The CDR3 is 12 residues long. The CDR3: CASSLGGNTIYF. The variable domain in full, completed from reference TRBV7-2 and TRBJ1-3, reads GAGVSQSPSNKVTEKGKDVELRCDPISGHTALYWYRQSLGQGLEFLIYFQGNSAPDKSGLPSDRFSAERTGGSVSTLTIQRTQQEDSAVYLCASSLGGNTIYFGEGSWLTVV.

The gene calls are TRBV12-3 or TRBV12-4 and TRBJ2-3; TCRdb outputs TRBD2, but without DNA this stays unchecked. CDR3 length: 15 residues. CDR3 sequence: CASSQAGGATDTQYF.

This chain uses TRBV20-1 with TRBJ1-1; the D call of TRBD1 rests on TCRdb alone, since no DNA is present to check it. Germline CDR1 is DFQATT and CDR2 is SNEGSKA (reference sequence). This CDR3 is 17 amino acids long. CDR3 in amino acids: CSARWGGTSRTNTEAFF.

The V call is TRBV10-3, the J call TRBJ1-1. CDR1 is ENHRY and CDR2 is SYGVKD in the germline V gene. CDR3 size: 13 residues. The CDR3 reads CAISEHGRAEAFF.

This CDR3 is CSAPRLARATDTQYF. The chain has TRBV20-1 and TRBJ2-3; there is no DNA to check the TCRdb D call of TRBD2. Germline V gene data show CDR1 as DFQATT and CDR2 as SNEGSKA (reference sequence). The CDR3 is 15 amino acids.

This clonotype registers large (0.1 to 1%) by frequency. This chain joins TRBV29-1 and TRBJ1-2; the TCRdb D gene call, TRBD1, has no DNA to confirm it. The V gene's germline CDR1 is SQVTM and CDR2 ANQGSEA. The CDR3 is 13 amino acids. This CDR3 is CSVGKGADYGYTF.

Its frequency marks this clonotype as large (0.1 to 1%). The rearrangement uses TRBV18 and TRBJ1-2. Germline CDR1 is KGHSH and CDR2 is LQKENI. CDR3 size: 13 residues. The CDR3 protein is CASSPYGGYGYTF. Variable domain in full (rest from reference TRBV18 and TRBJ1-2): NAGVMQNPRHLVRRRGQEARLRCSPMKGHSHVYWYRQLPEEGLKFMVYLQKENIIDESGMPKERFSAEFPKEGPSILRIQQVVRGDSAAYFCASSPYGGYGYTFGSGTRLTVV.

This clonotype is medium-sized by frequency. CDR3 amino acids: CAWSGTDQPQHF. The rearrangement links TRBV30 to TRBJ1-5; TCRdb's assignment of TRBD1 cannot be checked, as there is no DNA. Germline loops: CDR1 GTSNPN, CDR2 SVGIG (reference sequence). The CDR3 contains 12 residues.

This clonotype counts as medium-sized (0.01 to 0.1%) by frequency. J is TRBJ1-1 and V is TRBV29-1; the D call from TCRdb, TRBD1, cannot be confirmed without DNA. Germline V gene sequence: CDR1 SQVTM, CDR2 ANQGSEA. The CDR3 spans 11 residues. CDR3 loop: CSVPDRYKAFF.

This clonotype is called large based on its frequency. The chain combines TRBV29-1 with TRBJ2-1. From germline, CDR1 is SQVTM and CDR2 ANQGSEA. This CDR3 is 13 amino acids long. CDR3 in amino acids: CSVVGWTYNEQFF.

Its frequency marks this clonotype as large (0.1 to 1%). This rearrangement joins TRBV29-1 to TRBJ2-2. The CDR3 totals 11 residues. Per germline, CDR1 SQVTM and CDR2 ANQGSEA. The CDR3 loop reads CSVVGTGELFF.

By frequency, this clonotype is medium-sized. The CDR3 is CASTTTNSPLHF. This sequence joins TRBV6-2 or TRBV6-3 and TRBJ1-6. Germline-derived CDR1 and CDR2 are MNHEY and SVGEGT. This CDR3 region has 12 residues.

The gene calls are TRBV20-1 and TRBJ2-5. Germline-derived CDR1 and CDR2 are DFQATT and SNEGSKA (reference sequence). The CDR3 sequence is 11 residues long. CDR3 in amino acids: CSASTDVTQYF.

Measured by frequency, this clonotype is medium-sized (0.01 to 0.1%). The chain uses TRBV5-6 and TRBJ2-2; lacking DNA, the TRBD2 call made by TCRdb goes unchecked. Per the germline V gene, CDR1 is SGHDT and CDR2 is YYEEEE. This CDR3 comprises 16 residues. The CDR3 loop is CASSLPSSRVAGELFF.

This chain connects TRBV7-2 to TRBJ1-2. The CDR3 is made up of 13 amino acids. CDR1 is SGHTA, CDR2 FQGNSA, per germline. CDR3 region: CASSPGRDYGYTF.

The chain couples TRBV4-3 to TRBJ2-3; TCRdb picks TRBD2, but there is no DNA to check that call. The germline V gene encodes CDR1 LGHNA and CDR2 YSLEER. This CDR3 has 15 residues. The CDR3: CASSQERGGPDTQYF.

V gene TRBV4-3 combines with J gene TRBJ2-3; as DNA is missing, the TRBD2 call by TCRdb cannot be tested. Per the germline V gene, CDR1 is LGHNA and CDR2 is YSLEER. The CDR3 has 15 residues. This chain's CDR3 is CASSLTPHSADTQYF.

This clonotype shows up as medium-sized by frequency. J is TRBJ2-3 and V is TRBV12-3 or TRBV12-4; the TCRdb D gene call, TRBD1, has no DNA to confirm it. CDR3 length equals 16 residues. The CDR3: CASSLEGRGGTDTQYF.

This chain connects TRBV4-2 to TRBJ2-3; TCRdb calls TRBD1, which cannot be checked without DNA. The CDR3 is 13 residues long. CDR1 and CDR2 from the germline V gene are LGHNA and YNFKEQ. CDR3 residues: CASSRGFADAQYF.

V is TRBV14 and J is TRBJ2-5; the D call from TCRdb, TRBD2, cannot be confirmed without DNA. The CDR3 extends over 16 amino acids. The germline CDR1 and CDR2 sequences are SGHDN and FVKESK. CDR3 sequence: CASSLRRGYLWETQYF.

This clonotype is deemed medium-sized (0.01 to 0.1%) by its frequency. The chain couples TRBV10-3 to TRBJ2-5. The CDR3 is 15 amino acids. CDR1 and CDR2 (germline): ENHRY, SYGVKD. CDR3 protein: CAISESEVFQETQYF.

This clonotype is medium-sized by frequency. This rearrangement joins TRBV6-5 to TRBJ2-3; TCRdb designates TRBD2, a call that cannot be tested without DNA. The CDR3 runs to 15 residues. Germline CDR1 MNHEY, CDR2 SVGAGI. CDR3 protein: CASRPLLGSGSTQYF.

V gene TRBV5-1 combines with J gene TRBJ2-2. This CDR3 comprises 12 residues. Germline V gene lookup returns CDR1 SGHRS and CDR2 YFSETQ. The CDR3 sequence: CASSLKGGELFF.

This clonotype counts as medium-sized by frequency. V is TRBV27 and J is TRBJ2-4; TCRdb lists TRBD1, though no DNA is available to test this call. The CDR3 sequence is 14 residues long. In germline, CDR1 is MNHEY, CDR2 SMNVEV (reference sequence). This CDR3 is CASRAQGTKNIQYF.

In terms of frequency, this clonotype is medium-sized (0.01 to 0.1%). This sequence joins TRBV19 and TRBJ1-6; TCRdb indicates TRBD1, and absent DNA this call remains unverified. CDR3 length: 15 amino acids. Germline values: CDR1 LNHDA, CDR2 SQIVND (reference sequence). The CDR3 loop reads CASSFSTGYNSPLHF.

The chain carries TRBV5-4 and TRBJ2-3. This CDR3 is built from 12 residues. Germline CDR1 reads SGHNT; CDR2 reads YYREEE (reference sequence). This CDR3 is CASSFLSDTQYF.

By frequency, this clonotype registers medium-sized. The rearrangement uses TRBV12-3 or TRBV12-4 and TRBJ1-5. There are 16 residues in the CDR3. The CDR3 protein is CASSTRIKVLGQPQHF.

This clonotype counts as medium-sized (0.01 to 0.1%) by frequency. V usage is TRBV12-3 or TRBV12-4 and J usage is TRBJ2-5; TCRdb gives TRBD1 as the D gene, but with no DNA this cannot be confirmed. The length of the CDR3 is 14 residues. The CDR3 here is CATTSPDRGETQYF.

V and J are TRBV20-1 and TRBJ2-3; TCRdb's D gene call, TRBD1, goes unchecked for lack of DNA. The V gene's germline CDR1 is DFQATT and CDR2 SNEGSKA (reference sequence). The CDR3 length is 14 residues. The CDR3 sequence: CSAYTGGDSDTQYF.

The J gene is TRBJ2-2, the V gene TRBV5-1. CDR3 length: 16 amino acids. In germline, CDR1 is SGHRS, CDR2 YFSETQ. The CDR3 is CASSLAGSANTGELFF.